This T cell receptor beta chain was identified in a study of PD-1 blockade in classical Hodgkin lymphoma. Turning to the study itself: Patients had nivolumab dosed at 3 mg/kg, delivered intravenously every 2 weeks.

There was relapse after autologous stem cell transplantation in every patient, and there was variation in brentuximab vedotin exposure. Magnetic negative selection was used to purify CD4+ T cells from PBMCs that had been thawed. Patients' outcomes at their best amounted to complete response, partial response or progressive disease. Produced via immunoSEQ multiplex PCR; TCRdb's table is partial and in-frame only. Altogether around 31,000 clones are present, 85% being singletons, with the ten largest covering 2% to 2.5%. Germline V gene sequence: CDR1 MDHEN, CDR2 SYDVKM. The CDR3 runs 13 residues. Trimming removed 6 bases from V and 4 bases from J, with 9 bases in between.

The TCR comes from a human donor with classical Hodgkin lymphoma. The sample in question was CD4+ T cells from blood, obtained at baseline. V is TRBV28 and J is TRBJ2-2; tentatively, D is TRBD2 (5 bases). The CDR3 sequence: CASSLSGTGELFF. In nucleotides, the CDR3 is TGTGCCAGCAGCCTGAGCGGCACCGGGGAGCTGTTTTTT.